This TCR beta chain stems from a study of blood T cells in healthy people across ages. This clonotype showed up just a few times. Next came a second PCR, run for about 7 to 12 cycles, which used a sample-barcoded 5' primer along with a J-beta primer mix. TCRdb reprocessed the 5' RACE reads via MiXCR and lists one record per CDR3 protein. The table has about 560,000 distinct CDR3 sequences, 25% to 35% seen once. V was cut by 2 bases and J by 8 bases, with 9 bases left in between. The CDR3 spans 12 residues. Germline CDR1 is KGHSH and CDR2 is LQKENI. Healthy Caucasian individuals from Russia aged about 6 to 90 served as donors. This sample also appeared in a second study, on T cells of mothers and their children. That publication notes: The study found thymic selection shapes TCR recombination output similarly in related and unrelated pairs.

This sequence joins TRBV18 and TRBJ1-1; D is uncertain. Sequencing used blood. The sequence was collected from a boy aged 2 to 9 in good health. The CDR3 reads CASSPSNSEAFF. The CDR3 DNA reads TGTGCCAGCTCACCATCGAATTCAGAAGCTTTCTTT.